Below are 6 T cell receptor beta chains sequenced from a single sample in a study of OX40 agonist ivuxolimab in advanced cancers. Repertoires were generated with immunoSEQ multiplex PCR, while TCRdb's copy carries only in-frame clones and drops some. The table shows 80,000 or so clones, with approximately 90% occurring only once. The material was CD4+ or CD8+ T cells sorted from blood, obtained in a trial of the OX40 agonist ivuxolimab. Receptors were obtained from an adult with an advanced solid tumor such as melanoma, head and neck, liver or kidney cancer.

The rearrangement joins TRBV9 to TRBJ1-5, with TRBD1 matching over 7 bases. CDR3 size: 14 residues. Losses at the gene ends were 0 bases for V and 7 bases for J; bases not matched to a gene: 4. CDR1 and CDR2 (germline): SGDLS, YYNGEE. This CDR3 is CASSVEGAGQPQHF. The CDR3 region has the DNA TGTGCCAGCAGCGTAGAGGGGGCGGGACAGCCCCAGCATTTT.

The chain couples TRBV10-1 to TRBJ1-1; D gene unclear. Trimming removed 5 bases at V and 4 bases at J, with 14 bases between. Per the germline V gene, CDR1 is WNHNN and CDR2 is SYGVQD (reference sequence). This CDR3 contains 14 residues. The CDR3 DNA sequence: TGCGCCAGCAGTCCGCAAAGGACGAGCACTGAAGCTTTCTTT. This gives the protein CASSPQRTSTEAFF.

The chain combines TRBV4-1 with TRBJ1-5; D remains unclear. V was pared by 0 bases and J by 7 bases, with 16 bases between. The CDR3 covers 16 residues. Germline V lookup: CDR1 MGHRA, CDR2 YSYEKL. This CDR3 is CASSQDPGGSLQPQHF. The CDR3 region has the DNA TGCGCCAGCAGCCAAGATCCGGGAGGGTCACTCCAGCCCCAGCATTTT.

J is TRBJ2-2 and V is TRBV27, with D possibly matching TRBD1 (6 bases). Germline CDR1 reads MNHEY; CDR2 reads SMNVEV (reference sequence). V lost 0 bases to trimming and J lost 7 bases, with 9 bases between them. This CDR3 region has 14 residues. DNA for the CDR3: TGTGCCAGCAGTTTATCCAGGGGTCTCGGGGAGCTGTTTTTT. It yields the protein CASSLSRGLGELFF.

J is TRBJ2-1 and V is TRBV19, with 7 positions matching TRBD2. Looked up from germline, CDR1 is LNHDA and CDR2 is SQIVND (reference sequence). The CDR3 loop spans 17 amino acids. Unmatched junction bases numbered 9, after V lost 0 bases and J lost 4 bases. The CDR3 DNA reads as TGTGCCAGTAGTATAGATGGTCGGCTAGCGGAGTACAATGAGCAGTTCTTC. This codes for CASSIDGRLAEYNEQFF. Looking up the rest from reference TRBV19 and TRBJ2-1 gives the full variable domain: DGGITQSPKYLFRKEGQNVTLSCEQNLNHDAMYWYRQDPGQGLRLIYYSQIVNDFQKGDIAEGYSVSREKKESFPLTVTSAQKNPTAFYLCASSIDGRLAEYNEQFFGPGTRLTVL.

The chain recombines TRBV6-5 with TRBJ1-1; no clear D gene. V dropped 0 bases and J dropped 1 base, with 3 bases sitting between them. The CDR3 is made up of 13 amino acids. CDR1 is MNHEY and CDR2 is SVGAGI in the germline V gene. The CDR3 region has the DNA TGTGCCAGCAGTTACTCCGAGAACACTGAAGCTTTCTTT. It translates to CASSYSENTEAFF.